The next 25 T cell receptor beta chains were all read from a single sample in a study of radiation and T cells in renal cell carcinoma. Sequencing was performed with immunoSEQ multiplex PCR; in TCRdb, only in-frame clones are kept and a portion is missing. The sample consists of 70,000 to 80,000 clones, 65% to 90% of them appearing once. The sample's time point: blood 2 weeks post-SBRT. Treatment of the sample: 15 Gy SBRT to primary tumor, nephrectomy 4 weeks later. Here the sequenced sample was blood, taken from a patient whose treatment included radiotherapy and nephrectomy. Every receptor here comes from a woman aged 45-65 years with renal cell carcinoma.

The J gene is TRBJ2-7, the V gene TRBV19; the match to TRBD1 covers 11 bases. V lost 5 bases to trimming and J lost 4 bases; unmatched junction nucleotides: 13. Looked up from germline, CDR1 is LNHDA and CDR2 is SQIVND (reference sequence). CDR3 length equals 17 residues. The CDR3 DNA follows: TGTGCCAGTAGTTTCCGGACAGGGGGCGCCGGCGTATACGAGCAGTACTTC. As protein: CASSFRTGGAGVYEQYF.

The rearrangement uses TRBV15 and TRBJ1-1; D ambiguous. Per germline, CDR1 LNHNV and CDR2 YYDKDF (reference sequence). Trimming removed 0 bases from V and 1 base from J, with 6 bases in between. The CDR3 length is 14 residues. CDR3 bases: TGTGCCACCAGCAGAGATGTCAGGAACACTGAAGCTTTCTTT. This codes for CATSRDVRNTEAFF.

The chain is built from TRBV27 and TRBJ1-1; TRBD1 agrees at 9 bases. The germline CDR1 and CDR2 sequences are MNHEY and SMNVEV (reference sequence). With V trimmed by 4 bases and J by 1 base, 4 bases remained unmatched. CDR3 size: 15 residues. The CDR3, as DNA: TGTGCCAGCAGTTGGACAGGGGCCGCGAACACTGAAGCTTTCTTT. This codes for CASSWTGAANTEAFF.

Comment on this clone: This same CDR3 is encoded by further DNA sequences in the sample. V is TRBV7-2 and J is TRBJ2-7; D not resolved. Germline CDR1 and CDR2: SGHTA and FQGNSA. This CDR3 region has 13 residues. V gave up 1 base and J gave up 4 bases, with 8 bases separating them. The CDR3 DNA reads TGTGCCAGCAGCTTAGGGGCTCTTTACGAGCAGTACTTC. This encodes CASSLGALYEQYF.

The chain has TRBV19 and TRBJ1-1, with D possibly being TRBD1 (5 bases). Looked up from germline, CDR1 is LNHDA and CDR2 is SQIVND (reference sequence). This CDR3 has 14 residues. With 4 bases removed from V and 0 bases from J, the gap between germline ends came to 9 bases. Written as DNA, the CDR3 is TGTGCCAGTAGTAGGACAAGACTGAACACTGAAGCTTTCTTT. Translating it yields CASSRTRLNTEAFF.

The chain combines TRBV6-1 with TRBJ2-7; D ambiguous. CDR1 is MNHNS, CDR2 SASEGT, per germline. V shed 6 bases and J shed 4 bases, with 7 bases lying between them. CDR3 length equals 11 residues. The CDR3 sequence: CASSTFYEQYF. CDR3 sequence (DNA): TGTGCCAGCAGCACGTTTTACGAGCAGTACTTC.

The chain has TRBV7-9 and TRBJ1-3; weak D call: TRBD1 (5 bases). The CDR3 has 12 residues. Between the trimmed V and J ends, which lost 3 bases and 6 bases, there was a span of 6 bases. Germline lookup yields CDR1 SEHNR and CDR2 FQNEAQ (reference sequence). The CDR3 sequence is CASSLGENTIYF. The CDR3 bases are TGTGCCAGCAGCTTGGGGGAAAACACCATATATTTT. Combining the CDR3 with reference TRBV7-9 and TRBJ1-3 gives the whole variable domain DTGVSQNPRHKITKRGQNVTFRCDPISEHNRLYWYRQTLGQGPEFLTYFQNEAQLEKSRLLSDRFSAERPKGSFSTLEIQRTEQGDSAMYLCASSLGENTIYFGEGSWLTVV.

The CDR3 coding sequence is TGTGCCATCAGTGAGGTTCGCGAGCAGTACTTC. Amino acid sequence: CAISEVREQYF. The genes are TRBV10-3 and TRBJ2-7; no clear D gene. Germline-derived CDR1 and CDR2 are ENHRY and SYGVKD. V was cut by 2 bases and J by 6 bases, with 5 bases left in between. The CDR3 loop spans 11 amino acids.

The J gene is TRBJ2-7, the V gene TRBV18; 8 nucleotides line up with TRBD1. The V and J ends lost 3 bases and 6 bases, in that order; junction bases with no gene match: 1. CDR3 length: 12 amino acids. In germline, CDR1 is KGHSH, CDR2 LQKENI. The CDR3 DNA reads TGTGCCAGCTCACCTACAGGGGGCGAGCAGTACTTC. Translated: CASSPTGGEQYF.

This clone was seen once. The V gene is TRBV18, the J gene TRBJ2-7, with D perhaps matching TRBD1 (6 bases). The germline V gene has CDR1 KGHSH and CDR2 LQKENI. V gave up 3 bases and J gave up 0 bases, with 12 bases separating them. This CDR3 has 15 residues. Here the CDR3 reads CASSPGQRSSYEQYF. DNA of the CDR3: TGTGCCAGCTCACCGGGACAAAGGAGCTCCTACGAGCAGTACTTC.

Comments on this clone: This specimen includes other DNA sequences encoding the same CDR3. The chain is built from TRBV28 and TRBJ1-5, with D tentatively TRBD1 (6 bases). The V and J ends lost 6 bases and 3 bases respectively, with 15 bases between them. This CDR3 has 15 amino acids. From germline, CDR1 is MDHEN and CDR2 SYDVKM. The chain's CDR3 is CASSRTGSSNQPQHF. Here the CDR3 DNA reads TGTGCCAGCAGCCGTACAGGGTCTTCCAATCAGCCCCAGCATTTT.

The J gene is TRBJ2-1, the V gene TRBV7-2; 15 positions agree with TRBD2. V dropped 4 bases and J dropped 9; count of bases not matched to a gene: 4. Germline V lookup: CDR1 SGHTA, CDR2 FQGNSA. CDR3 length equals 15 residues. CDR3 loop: CASSSGLAGGVEQFF. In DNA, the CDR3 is TGTGCCAGCAGCTCGGGACTAGCGGGGGGAGTTGAGCAGTTCTTC.

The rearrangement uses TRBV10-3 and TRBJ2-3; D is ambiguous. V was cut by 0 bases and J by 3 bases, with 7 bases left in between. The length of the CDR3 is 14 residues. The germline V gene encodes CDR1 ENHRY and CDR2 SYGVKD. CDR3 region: CAISESVGTDTQYF. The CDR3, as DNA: TGTGCCATCAGTGAGTCGGTAGGAACAGATACGCAGTATTTT.

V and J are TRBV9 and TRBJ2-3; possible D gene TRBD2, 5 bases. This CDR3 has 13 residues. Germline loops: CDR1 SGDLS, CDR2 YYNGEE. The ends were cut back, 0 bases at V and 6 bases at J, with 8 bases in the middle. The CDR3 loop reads CASSVAGLDTQYF. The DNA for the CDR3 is TGTGCCAGCAGCGTAGCGGGATTGGATACGCAGTATTTT. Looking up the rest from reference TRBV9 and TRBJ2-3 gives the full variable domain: DSGVTQTPKHLITATGQRVTLRCSPRSGDLSVYWYQQSLDQGLQFLIQYYNGEERAKGNILERFSAQQFPDLHSELNLSSLELGDSALYFCASSVAGLDTQYFGPGTRLTVL.

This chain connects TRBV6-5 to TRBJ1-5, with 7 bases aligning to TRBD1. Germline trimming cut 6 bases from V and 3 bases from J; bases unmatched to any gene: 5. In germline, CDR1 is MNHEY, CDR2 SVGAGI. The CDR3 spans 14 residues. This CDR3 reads CASSSGTVNQPQHF. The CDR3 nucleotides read TGTGCCAGCAGCTCCGGGACAGTCAATCAGCCCCAGCATTTT.

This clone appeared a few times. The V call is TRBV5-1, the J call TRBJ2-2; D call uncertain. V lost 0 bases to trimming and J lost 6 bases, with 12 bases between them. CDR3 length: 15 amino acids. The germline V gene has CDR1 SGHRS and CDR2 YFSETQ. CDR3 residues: CASSLGRTLAGELFF. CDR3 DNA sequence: TGCGCCAGCAGCTTGGGTCGGACCCTGGCCGGGGAGCTGTTTTTT.

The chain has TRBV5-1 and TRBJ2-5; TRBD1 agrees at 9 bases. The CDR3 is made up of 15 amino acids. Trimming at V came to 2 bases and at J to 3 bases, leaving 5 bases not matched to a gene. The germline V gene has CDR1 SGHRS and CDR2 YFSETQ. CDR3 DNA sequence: TGCGCCAGCAGCTTCACAGGGGGCGCCGAAGAGACCCAGTACTTC. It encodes CASSFTGGAEETQYF.

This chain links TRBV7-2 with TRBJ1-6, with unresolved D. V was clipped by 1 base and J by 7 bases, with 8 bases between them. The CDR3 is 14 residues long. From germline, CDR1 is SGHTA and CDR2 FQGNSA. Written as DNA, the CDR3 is TGTGCCAGCAGCTTAGTGGGTACCAATTCACCCCTCCACTTT. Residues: CASSLVGTNSPLHF.

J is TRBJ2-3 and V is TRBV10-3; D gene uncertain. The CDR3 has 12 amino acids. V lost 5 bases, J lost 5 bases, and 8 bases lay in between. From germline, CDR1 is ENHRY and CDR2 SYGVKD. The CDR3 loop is CAISQAGDTQYF. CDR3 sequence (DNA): TGTGCCATCAGTCAGGCCGGAGATACGCAGTATTTT.

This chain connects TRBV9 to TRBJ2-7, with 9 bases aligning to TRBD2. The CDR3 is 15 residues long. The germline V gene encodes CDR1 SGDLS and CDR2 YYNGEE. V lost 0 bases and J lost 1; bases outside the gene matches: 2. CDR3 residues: CASSVGGGDSYEQYF. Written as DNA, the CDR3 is TGTGCCAGCAGCGTAGGCGGGGGGGATTCCTACGAGCAGTACTTC.

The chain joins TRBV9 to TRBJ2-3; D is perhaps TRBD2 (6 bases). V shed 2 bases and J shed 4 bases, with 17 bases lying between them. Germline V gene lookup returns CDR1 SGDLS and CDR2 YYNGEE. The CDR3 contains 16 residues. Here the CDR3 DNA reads TGTGCCAGCAGCGTCAGTAGCGGCATCGGAGCAGATACGCAGTATTTT. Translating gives CASSVSSGIGADTQYF.

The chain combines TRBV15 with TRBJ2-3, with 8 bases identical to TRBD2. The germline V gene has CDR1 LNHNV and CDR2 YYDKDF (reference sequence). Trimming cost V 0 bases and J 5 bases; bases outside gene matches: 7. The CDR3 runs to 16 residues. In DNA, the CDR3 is TGTGCCACCAGCAGAGAGAAGCGGGGGTCCATAGATACGCAGTATTTT. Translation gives CATSREKRGSIDTQYF.

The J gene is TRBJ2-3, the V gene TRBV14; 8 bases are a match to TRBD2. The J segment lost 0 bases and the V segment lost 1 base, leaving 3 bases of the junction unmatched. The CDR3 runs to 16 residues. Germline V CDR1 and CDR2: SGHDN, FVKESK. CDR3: CASSQGASGSTDTQYF. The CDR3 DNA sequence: TGTGCCAGCAGCCAAGGGGCTAGCGGGAGCACAGATACGCAGTATTTT.

CDR3 nucleotide sequence: TGTGCCAGCAGTGACGGGGGGGCGTATGGCTACACCTTC. Its translation: CASSDGGAYGYTF. The rearrangement uses TRBV6-4 and TRBJ1-2, with D possibly being TRBD1 (6 bases). Germline CDR1 MRHNA, CDR2 SNTAGT. The V end was cut by 2 bases, the J end by 5 bases, with 9 bases between. CDR3 length equals 13 residues.

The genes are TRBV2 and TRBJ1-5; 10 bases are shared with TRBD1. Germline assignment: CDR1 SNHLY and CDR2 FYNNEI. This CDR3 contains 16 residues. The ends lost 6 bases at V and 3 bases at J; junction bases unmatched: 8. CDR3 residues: CASRRDRGTHNQPQHF. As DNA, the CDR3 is TGTGCCAGCAGAAGGGACAGGGGCACACACAATCAGCCCCAGCATTTT.